The rows below give T cell receptor beta chains drawn from one sample of a study of T-cell reconstitution after alpha-beta-depleted transplantation in children. MiXCR, applied by TCRdb to the PCR reads, yields one record per CDR3 protein. Of approximately 980,000 distinct CDR3 sequences in the sample, about 29% are singletons; the top ten hold roughly 28%. Here the sequenced sample was PBMCs, mostly from graft donor cells, taken 360 days after TCRalphabeta/CD19-depleted stem cell transplant. Receptors originate from a boy less than two years old who had a stem cell transplant for SCID, so the T cells may come from the graft donor. Both conserved end residues are part of each CDR3. A D gene is named only where the DNA matches it firmly. Clone sizes are given selectively: once, few, many, or a class where the clone is expanded.

d_call j_call clone_size v_call cdr3_aa cdr3_nt
NA TRBJ2-7 many TRBV5-1 CASSLGNTYEQYF TGCGCCAGCAGCCTGGGGAATACCTACGAGCAGTACTTC
NA TRBJ2-1 NA TRBV28 CASSPTRSAQQEQFF TGTGCCAGCAGTCCGACTAGGTCGGCGCAGCAAGAGCAGTTCTTC
NA TRBJ2-3 many TRBV7-2 CASSLVRSTDTQYF TGTGCCAGCAGCTTAGTCCGGAGCACAGATACGCAGTATTTT
TRBD2 TRBJ2-3 many TRBV9 CASSVGPLGLAGYRTQYF TGTGCCAGCAGCGTAGGACCTCTAGGACTAGCGGGGTACCGTACGCAGTATTTT
NA TRBJ1-3 NA TRBV5-5 CASSLENSGNTIYF TGTGCCAGCAGCTTGGAGAACTCTGGAAACACCATATATTTT
NA TRBJ2-7 NA TRBV5-1 CASSLKDEGTLTYEQYF TGCGCCAGCAGCTTGAAGGACGAGGGTACCCTGACCTACGAGCAGTACTTC
NA TRBJ2-1 NA TRBV5-1 CASRGDPLYNEQFF TGCGCCAGCAGGGGGGATCCTCTTTACAATGAGCAGTTCTTC
TRBD1 TRBJ1-1 NA TRBV5-1 CASSFGQGVDTEAFF TGCGCCAGCAGCTTTGGACAGGGGGTAGACACTGAAGCTTTCTTT
TRBD2 TRBJ2-3 many TRBV12-3/TRBV12-4 CASSHWGGGTDTQYF TGTGCCAGCAGTCATTGGGGGGGGGGAACAGATACGCAGTATTTT
NA TRBJ2-3 NA TRBV9 CASSGRRTDTQYF TGTGCCAGCTCGGGACGCCGCACAGATACGCAGTATTTT
NA TRBJ2-7 few TRBV11-3 CASSLRVVEGYEQYF TGTGCCAGCAGCCTTCGGGTGGTGGAGGGCTACGAGCAGTACTTC
NA TRBJ2-7 few TRBV7-3 CASSLTRQTNHEQYF TGTGCCAGCAGCTTAACTCGGCAGACCAACCACGAGCAGTACTTC
NA TRBJ1-2 few TRBV6-1 CASSEGGTDYGYTF TGTGCCAGCAGTGAGGGCGGGACGGATTATGGCTACACCTTC
TRBD1 TRBJ2-7 few TRBV20-1 CSARDVTGGIEQYF TGCAGTGCTAGAGATGTGACAGGGGGGATCGAGCAGTACTTC
NA TRBJ1-1 once TRBV20-1 CSARRSQNTEAFF TGCAGTGCTAGACGATCGCAGAACACTGAAGCTTTCTTT
TRBD2 TRBJ2-1 NA TRBV6-2/TRBV6-3 CASRLGGTRANNEQFF TGTGCCAGCAGACTGGGGGGGACTAGGGCCAACAATGAGCAGTTCTTC
TRBD1 TRBJ2-3 NA TRBV5-1 CASSPTGGSGDTQYF TGCGCCAGCAGCCCGACAGGGGGTAGCGGAGATACGCAGTATTTT
NA TRBJ1-1 few TRBV20-1 CSARDNRMNTEAFF TGCAGTGCTAGGGACAATCGAATGAACACTGAAGCTTTCTTT
NA TRBJ2-5 NA TRBV5-1 CASSFSVLTGGLQETQYF TGCGCCAGCAGCTTCAGCGTCTTAACAGGAGGCCTACAAGAGACCCAGTACTTC
NA TRBJ2-7 few TRBV24-1 CATSLPDWGAYEQYF TGTGCCACCAGTCTTCCGGATTGGGGAGCCTACGAGCAGTACTTC
TRBD2 TRBJ2-5 NA TRBV6-2/TRBV6-3 CASRPRLAGRETQYF TGTGCCAGCAGGCCACGACTAGCGGGGCGTGAGACCCAGTACTTC
NA TRBJ2-1 few TRBV11-2 CASSLLAAHEQFF TGTGCCAGCAGCTTATTGGCGGCCCATGAGCAGTTCTTC